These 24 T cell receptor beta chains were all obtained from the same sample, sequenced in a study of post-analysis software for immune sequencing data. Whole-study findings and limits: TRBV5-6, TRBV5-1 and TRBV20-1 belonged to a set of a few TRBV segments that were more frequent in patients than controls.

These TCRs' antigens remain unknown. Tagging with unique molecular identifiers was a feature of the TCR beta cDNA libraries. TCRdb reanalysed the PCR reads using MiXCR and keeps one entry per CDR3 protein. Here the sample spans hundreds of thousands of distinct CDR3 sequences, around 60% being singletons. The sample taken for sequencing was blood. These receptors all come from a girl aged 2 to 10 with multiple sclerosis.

The CDR3 reads CASIPGQGYNEQFF. The CDR3 DNA follows: TGTGCCAGCATACCGGGACAGGGTTACAATGAGCAGTTCTTC. The chain joins TRBV6-1 to TRBJ2-1; 9 bases fit TRBD1. Trimming at V came to 7 bases and at J to 4 bases, leaving 5 bases not matched to a gene. Germline CDR1 and CDR2: MNHNS and SASEGT. The CDR3 has 14 amino acids.

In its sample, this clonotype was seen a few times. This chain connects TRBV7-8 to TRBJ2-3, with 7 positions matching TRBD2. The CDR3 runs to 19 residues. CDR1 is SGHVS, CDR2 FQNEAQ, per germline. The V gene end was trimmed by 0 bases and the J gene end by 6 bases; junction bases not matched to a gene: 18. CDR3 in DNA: TGTGCCAGCAGCTTAGCGAAGCTCTCCGCGCGACTAGCCCACGATACGCAGTATTTT. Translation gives CASSLAKLSARLAHDTQYF.

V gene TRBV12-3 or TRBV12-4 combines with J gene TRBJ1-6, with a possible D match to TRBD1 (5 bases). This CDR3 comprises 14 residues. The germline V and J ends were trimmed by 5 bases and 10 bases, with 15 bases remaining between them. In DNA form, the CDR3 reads TGTGCCAGCAGTCCCGAGATATGGGGCTCACCCCTCCACTTT. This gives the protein CASSPEIWGSPLHF.

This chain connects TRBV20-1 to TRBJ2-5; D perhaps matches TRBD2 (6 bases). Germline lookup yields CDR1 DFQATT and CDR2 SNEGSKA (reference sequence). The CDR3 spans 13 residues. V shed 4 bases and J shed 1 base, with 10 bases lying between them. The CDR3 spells CSATLAFQETQYF. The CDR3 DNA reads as TGCAGTGCTACCCTAGCGTTCCAAGAGACCCAGTACTTC.

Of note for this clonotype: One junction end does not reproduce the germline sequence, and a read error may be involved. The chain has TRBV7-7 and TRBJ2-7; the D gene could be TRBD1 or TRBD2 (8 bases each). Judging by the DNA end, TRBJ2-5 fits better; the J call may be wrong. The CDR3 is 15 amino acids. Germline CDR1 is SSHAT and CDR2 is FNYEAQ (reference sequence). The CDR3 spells CASSLAGQAGETQYF. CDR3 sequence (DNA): TGTGCTAGCAGCTTAGCGGGACAGGCGGGGGAGACCCAGTACTTC.

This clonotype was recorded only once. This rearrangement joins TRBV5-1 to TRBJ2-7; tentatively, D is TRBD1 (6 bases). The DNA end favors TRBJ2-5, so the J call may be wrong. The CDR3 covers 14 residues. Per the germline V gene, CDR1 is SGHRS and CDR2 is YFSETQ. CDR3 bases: TGCGCCAGCAGCTTATACAGGGCTGGAGAGACCCAGTACTTC. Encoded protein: CASSLYRAGETQYF.

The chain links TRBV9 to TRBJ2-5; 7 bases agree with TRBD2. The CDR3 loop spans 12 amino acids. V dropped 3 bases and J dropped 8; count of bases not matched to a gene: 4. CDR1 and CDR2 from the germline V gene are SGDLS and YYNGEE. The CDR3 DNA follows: TGTGCCAGCAGCGATACGGGGGGAACCCAGTACTTC. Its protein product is CASSDTGGTQYF.

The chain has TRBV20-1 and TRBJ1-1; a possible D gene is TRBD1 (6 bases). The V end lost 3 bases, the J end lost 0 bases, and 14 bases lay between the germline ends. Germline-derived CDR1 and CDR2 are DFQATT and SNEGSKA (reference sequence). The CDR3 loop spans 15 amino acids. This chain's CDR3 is CSAREQGAVNTEAFF. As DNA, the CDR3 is TGCAGTGCTAGGGAACAGGGCGCGGTGAACACTGAAGCTTTCTTT.

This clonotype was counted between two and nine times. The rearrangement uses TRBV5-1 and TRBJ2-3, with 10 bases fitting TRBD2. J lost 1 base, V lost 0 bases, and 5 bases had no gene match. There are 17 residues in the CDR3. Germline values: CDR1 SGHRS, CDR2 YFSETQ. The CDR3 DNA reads TGCGCCAGCAGCTTGGCCGCACTAGCGGGGCGCACAGATACGCAGTATTTT. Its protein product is CASSLAALAGRTDTQYF. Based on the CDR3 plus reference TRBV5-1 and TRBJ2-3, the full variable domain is KAGVTQTPRYLIKTRGQQVTLSCSPISGHRSVSWYQQTPGQGLQFLFEYFSETQRNKGNFPGRFSGRQFSNSRSEMNVSTLELGDSALYLCASSLAALAGRTDTQYFGPGTRLTVL.

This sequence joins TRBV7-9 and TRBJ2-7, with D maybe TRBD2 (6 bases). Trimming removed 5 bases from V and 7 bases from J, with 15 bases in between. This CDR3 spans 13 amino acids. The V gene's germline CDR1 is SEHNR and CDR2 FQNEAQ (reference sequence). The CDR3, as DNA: TGTGCCAGCAGCGCAGTCCAGGCGGGGGAGCAGTACTTC. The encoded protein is CASSAVQAGEQYF. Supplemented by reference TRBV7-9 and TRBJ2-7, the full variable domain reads DTGVSQNPRHKITKRGQNVTFRCDPISEHNRLYWYRQTLGQGPEFLTYFQNEAQLEKSRLLSDRFSAERPKGSFSTLEIQRTEQGDSAMYLCASSAVQAGEQYFGPGTRLTVT.

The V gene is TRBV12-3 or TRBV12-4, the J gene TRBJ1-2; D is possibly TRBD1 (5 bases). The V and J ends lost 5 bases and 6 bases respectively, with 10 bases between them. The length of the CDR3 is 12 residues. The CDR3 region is CASSTGVNGYTF. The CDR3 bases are TGTGCCAGCAGTACAGGTGTTAATGGCTACACCTTC.

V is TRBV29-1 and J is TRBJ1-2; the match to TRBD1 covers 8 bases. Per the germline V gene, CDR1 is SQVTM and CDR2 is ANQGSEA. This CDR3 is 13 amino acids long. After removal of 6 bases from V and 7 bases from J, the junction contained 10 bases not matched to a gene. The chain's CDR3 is CSVGWDRQSGYTF. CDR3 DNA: TGCAGCGTGGGTTGGGACAGGCAAAGTGGCTACACCTTC.

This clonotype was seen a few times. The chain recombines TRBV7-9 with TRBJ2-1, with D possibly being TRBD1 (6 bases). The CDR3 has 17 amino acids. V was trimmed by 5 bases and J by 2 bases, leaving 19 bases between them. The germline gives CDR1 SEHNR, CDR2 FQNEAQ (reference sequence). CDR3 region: CASSAVRGNLPYNEQFF. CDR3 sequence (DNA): TGTGCCAGCAGCGCGGTCAGGGGAAACCTACCCTACAATGAGCAGTTCTTC.

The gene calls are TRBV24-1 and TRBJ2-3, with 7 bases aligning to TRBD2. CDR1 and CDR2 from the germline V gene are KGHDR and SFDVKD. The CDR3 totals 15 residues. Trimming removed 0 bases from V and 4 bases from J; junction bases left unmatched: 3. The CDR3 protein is CATSDLGRGADTQYF. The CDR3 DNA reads TGTGCCACCAGTGATTTGGGGAGGGGAGCAGATACGCAGTATTTT.

CDR3 protein: CASSVRANTEAFF. The CDR3 coding sequence is TGTGCCAGCAGCGTAAGGGCGAACACTGAAGCTTTCTTT. J is TRBJ1-1 and V is TRBV9; D uncertain. Trimming shortened V by 1 base and J by 1 base, and 5 bases separated the two germline ends. Germline V gene lookup returns CDR1 SGDLS and CDR2 YYNGEE. This CDR3 spans 13 amino acids.

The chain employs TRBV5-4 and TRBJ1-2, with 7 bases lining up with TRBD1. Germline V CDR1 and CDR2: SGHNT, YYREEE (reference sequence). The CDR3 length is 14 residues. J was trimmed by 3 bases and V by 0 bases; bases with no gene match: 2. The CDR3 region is CASSLEQGYYGYTF. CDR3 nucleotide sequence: TGTGCCAGCAGCTTGGAACAGGGGTACTATGGCTACACCTTC.

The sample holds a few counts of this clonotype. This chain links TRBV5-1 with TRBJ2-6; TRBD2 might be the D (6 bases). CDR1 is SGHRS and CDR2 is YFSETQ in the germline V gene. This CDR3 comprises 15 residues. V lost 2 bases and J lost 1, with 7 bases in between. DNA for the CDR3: TGCGCCAGCAGCTTCGGGACTTCTGGGGCCAACGTCCTGACTTTC. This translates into CASSFGTSGANVLTF.

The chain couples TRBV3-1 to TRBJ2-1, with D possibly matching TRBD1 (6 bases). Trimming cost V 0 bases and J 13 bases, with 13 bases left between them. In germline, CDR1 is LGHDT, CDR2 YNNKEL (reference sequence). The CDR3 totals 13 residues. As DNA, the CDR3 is TGTGCCAGCAGCCAAGAAGGGGGTGAGACCCAGTTCTTC. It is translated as CASSQEGGETQFF.

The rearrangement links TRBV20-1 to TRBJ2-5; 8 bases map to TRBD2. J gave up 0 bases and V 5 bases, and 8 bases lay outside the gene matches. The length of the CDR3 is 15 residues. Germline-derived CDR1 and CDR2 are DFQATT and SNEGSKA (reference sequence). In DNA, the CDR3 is TGCAGTGCTTCTCGAGCGGGAGAGAACCAAGAGACCCAGTACTTC. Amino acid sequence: CSASRAGENQETQYF.

CDR3 region: CASTLVDTEAFF. The CDR3 DNA sequence: TGTGCCAGCACCCTAGTGGACACTGAAGCTTTCTTT. V is TRBV6-1 and J is TRBJ1-1; D call uncertain. V lost 7 bases and J lost 3, with 9 bases in between. This CDR3 spans 12 amino acids. The germline V gene encodes CDR1 MNHNS and CDR2 SASEGT.

The DNA of the CDR3 is TGTGCCAGCAACAGGGCCGTCTCCAAAAACATTCAGTACTTC. It specifies CASNRAVSKNIQYF. V gene TRBV6-2 or TRBV6-3 combines with J gene TRBJ2-4; a weak D match, TRBD1 (6 bases). CDR1 and CDR2 from the germline V gene are MNHEY and SVGEGT. CDR3 size: 14 residues. Trimming stripped 7 bases from V and 2 bases from J, with 12 bases between.

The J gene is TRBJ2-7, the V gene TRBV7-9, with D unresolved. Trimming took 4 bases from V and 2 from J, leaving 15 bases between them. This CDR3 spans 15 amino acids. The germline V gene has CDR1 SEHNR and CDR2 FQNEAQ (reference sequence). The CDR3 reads CASSSPRPGPYEQYF. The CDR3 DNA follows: TGTGCCAGCAGCTCCCCTCGTCCCGGCCCCTACGAGCAGTACTTC.

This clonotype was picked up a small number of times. The CDR3 bases are TGCAGTGCCATGGACAGGGACTTCTATAATTCACCCCTCCACTTT. Amino acid sequence: CSAMDRDFYNSPLHF. The V call is TRBV20-1, the J call TRBJ1-6; 8 bases agree with TRBD1. CDR3 length equals 15 residues. Germline CDR1 reads DFQATT; CDR2 reads SNEGSKA (reference sequence). J was trimmed by 3 bases and V by 6 bases; bases with no gene match: 7.

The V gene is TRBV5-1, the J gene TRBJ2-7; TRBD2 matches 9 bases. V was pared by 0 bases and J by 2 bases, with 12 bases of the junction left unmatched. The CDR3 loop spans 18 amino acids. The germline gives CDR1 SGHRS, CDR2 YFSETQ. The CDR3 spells CASSLEASGISSAYEQYF. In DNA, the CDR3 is TGCGCCAGCAGCTTGGAAGCTAGCGGGATTAGTAGTGCCTACGAGCAGTACTTC.